Listed below are T cell receptor beta chains from one sample, sequenced in a study of control samples from healthy donors and cancer patients. The method was immunoSEQ multiplex PCR; TCRdb's version includes in-frame clones alone and lacks a portion of them. This table holds about 130,000 clones, about nine tenths found once. Sequenced material: blood. These TCRs come from a middle-aged man in good health. Each CDR3 is given with its conserved first and last residue. D genes are given only for firm matches. Expanded clones get a size class; other rows say once, few or many, or leave the size out.

cdr3_aa	cdr3_nt	d_call	v_call	clone_size	j_call
CASSDRTAGNTIYF	TGTGCCAGCAGCGACCGGACTGCTGGAAACACCATATATTTT	.	TRBV5-4	.	TRBJ1-3
CASSRDKWYQETQYF	TGTGCCAGTAGTCGGGACAAATGGTACCAAGAGACCCAGTACTTC	.	TRBV19	.	TRBJ2-5
CAWNGGLKTQYF	TGTGCCTGGAATGGGGGTTTGAAGACCCAGTACTTC	.	TRBV30	.	TRBJ2-5
CASSWGRLAEETQYF	TGCGCCAGCAGCTGGGGTCGACTAGCGGAAGAGACCCAGTACTTC	TRBD2	TRBV5-1	.	TRBJ2-5
CASSLGDRVNHEQFF	TGTGCCAGCAGCTTGGGCGACAGGGTTAACCATGAGCAGTTCTTC	TRBD1	TRBV5-5	.	TRBJ2-1
CASSQDRKRTGYSGANVLTF	TGTGCCAGCAGCCAAGATAGGAAGCGGACAGGGTACTCTGGGGCCAACGTCCTGACTTTC	TRBD1	TRBV3-1/TRBV3-2	.	TRBJ2-6
CASSEEVDYEQYF	TGTGCCAGCAGTGAAGAGGTGGACTACGAGCAGTACTTC	.	TRBV2	.	TRBJ2-7
CASSLDPSSGTQYF	TGTGCCAGCAGCTTAGACCCGTCTTCGGGGACCCAGTACTTC	.	TRBV11-2	.	TRBJ2-5
CASSFGLAGDTDTQYF	TGTGCCAGCAGCTTCGGACTAGCGGGGGACACAGATACGCAGTATTTT	TRBD2	TRBV7-9	once	TRBJ2-3
CASTPTFDGYTF	TGTGCCAGCACCCCCACTTTCGATGGCTACACCTTC	.	TRBV6-6	.	TRBJ1-2
CASSQGRNTIYF	TGTGCCAGCAGCCAAGGGCGAAACACCATATATTTT	.	TRBV3-1/TRBV3-2	.	TRBJ1-3
CASSSGTTFGEQYF	TGTGCCAGCAGCTCTGGGACTACCTTCGGCGAGCAGTACTTC	TRBD2	TRBV7-2	.	TRBJ2-7
CAWSGGLGYTF	TGTGCCTGGAGTGGGGGGCTAGGCTACACCTTC	.	TRBV30	.	TRBJ1-2
CASSQVQGAETQYF	TGTGCCAGCTCACAGGTTCAAGGGGCGGAGACCCAGTACTTC	.	TRBV18	.	TRBJ2-5
CATQAVQPQHF	TGCGCCACCCAGGCCGTTCAGCCCCAGCATTTT	.	TRBV24-1	few	TRBJ1-5
CASSVSNRDTGELFF	TGTGCCAGCAGCGTTAGTAACAGGGACACCGGGGAGCTGTTTTTT	.	TRBV5-4	.	TRBJ2-2
CAWSVGMAVNQETQYF	TGTGCCTGGAGTGTTGGGATGGCAGTCAACCAAGAGACCCAGTACTTC	.	TRBV30	.	TRBJ2-5
CASSTLYRAFF	TGTGCCAGCAGTACCCTCTACCGGGCTTTCTTT	.	TRBV12-3/TRBV12-4	.	TRBJ1-1
CASSHPLQTNEKLFF	TGTGCCAGCAGCCACCCTCTTCAAACTAATGAAAAACTGTTTTTT	.	TRBV14	.	TRBJ1-4
CASTGQGTQPQHF	TGTGCCAGCACGGGACAGGGGACTCAGCCCCAGCATTTT	TRBD1	TRBV2	.	TRBJ1-5
CASSEYRDQPQHF	TGTGCCAGCAGTGAATACAGGGATCAGCCCCAGCATTTT	.	TRBV6-1	.	TRBJ1-5
CASSPFFRQETQYF	TGTGCCAGCAGCCCATTCTTCCGGCAAGAGACCCAGTACTTC	.	TRBV3-1/TRBV3-2	.	TRBJ2-5
CASSFWGRDSTDTQYF	TGTGCCAGCAGCTTTTGGGGTCGGGATAGCACAGATACGCAGTATTTT	.	TRBV5-6	.	TRBJ2-3
CASSLEGPSGNTIYF	TGTGCCAGCAGCTTGGAGGGTCCGTCCGGAAACACCATATATTTT	.	TRBV5-4	.	TRBJ1-3
CASQVAYNEQFF	TGTGCCAGCCAAGTAGCCTACAATGAGCAGTTCTTC	.	TRBV28	.	TRBJ2-1
CASNIPGTGSKDEQYF	TGTGCCAGCAATATTCCCGGGACAGGGTCGAAAGACGAGCAGTACTTC	TRBD1	TRBV2	.	TRBJ2-7
CASSFRGGYGYTF	TGCGCCAGCAGCTTCAGGGGTGGCTATGGCTACACCTTC	.	TRBV5-1	.	TRBJ1-2
CASSETGQGVIEEKLFF	TGTGCCAGCAGTGAAACTGGACAGGGGGTAATAGAAGAAAAACTGTTTTTT	TRBD1	TRBV6-1	.	TRBJ1-4
CASSVRSSGANVLTF	TGTGCCAGCAGCGTCAGGAGCTCTGGGGCCAACGTCCTGACTTTC	.	TRBV9	.	TRBJ2-6
CASSSPTRQGASTYEQYF	TGTGCCAGCAGCTCTCCCACCCGCCAGGGGGCTTCGACCTACGAGCAGTACTTC	TRBD1	TRBV7-9	.	TRBJ2-7
CASSITGSADTIYF	TGTGCCAGTAGTATTACAGGGAGCGCGGACACCATATATTTT	.	TRBV19	few	TRBJ1-3
CASSLTGRSSYNEQFF	TGTGCCAGCAGCCTAACCGGGCGAAGCTCCTACAATGAGCAGTTCTTC	.	TRBV7-9	.	TRBJ2-1
CASSAGGARTGELFF	TGTGCCAGCAGCGCCGGGGGGGCGCGCACCGGGGAGCTGTTTTTT	TRBD2	TRBV5-4	.	TRBJ2-2
CASRPGQGYTGELFF	TGCGCCAGCAGGCCGGGACAGGGTTACACCGGGGAGCTGTTTTTT	TRBD1	TRBV5-1	.	TRBJ2-2
CASNPGVGYEQYF	TGTGCCAGTAACCCGGGGGTGGGCTACGAGCAGTACTTC	.	TRBV19	.	TRBJ2-7
CASSEIGLSGNTIYF	TGCGCCAGCAGTGAGATAGGGCTCTCTGGAAACACCATATATTTT	.	TRBV10-2	.	TRBJ1-3
CASSLAGEYGYTF	TGTGCCAGCAGCTTGGCAGGGGAGTATGGCTACACCTTC	.	TRBV7-9	.	TRBJ1-2
CASSAEGRTTFLGYTF	TGTGCCAGCAGTGCCGAAGGGCGAACTACCTTCTTGGGCTACACCTTC	.	TRBV9	few	TRBJ1-2
CASSTGKRRDEQYF	TGTGCCAGCTCTACTGGGAAACGGCGTGACGAGCAGTACTTC	.	TRBV7-9	.	TRBJ2-7
CASSLVAGSSTDTQYF	TGCGCCAGCAGCTTGGTGGCAGGGTCGAGCACAGATACGCAGTATTTT	.	TRBV5-1	.	TRBJ2-3
CATSDSTRPNSPLHF	TGTGCCACCAGTGACTCGACCCGTCCTAATTCACCCCTCCACTTT	.	TRBV24-1	.	TRBJ1-6
CASSWGAGGYEQFF	TGTGCCAGCAGCTGGGGGGCCGGTGGCTATGAGCAGTTCTTC	.	TRBV27	once	TRBJ2-1
CASSQDRGTEAFF	TGTGCCAGCAGCCAGGACAGGGGAACTGAAGCTTTCTTT	TRBD1	TRBV2	.	TRBJ1-1
CASRSRTGLEKLFF	TGTGCCAGCAGATCGAGGACAGGGTTGGAAAAACTGTTTTTT	TRBD1	TRBV2	.	TRBJ1-4
CASSGTADTEAFF	TGCGCCAGCAGCGGAACAGCGGACACTGAAGCTTTCTTT	.	TRBV5-1	.	TRBJ1-1
CASSPLQGANQPQHF	TGTGCCAGCTCACCACTCCAGGGGGCGAATCAGCCCCAGCATTTT	TRBD1	TRBV18	once	TRBJ1-5
CSVSLVHEQFF	TGCAGCGTCTCGTTGGTTCATGAGCAGTTCTTC	.	TRBV29-1	.	TRBJ2-1
CASSIQGAPGQPQHF	TGTGCCAGCAGTATCCAGGGGGCGCCTGGTCAGCCCCAGCATTTT	TRBD1	TRBV2	.	TRBJ1-5
CASSEAQSYNSPLHF	TGTGCCAGCAGTGAAGCGCAGTCCTATAATTCACCCCTCCACTTT	.	TRBV6-1	.	TRBJ1-6
CASSFWGPEEETQYF	TGTGCCAGCAGCTTTTGGGGGCCCGAGGAAGAGACCCAGTACTTC	.	TRBV5-8	.	TRBJ2-5
CASSQVASSYEQYF	TGTGCCAGCAGCCAAGTGGCCAGCTCCTACGAGCAGTACTTC	.	TRBV3-1/TRBV3-2	.	TRBJ2-7
CASTEPGTPNDEQFF	TGTGCCAGCACCGAGCCCGGGACACCTAACGATGAGCAGTTCTTC	.	TRBV28	.	TRBJ2-1
CASSRGQGPGEGYGYTF	TGCGCCAGCAGCAGGGGACAGGGGCCTGGCGAGGGCTATGGCTACACCTTC	TRBD1	TRBV5-1	.	TRBJ1-2
CASSPDSSEQYF	TGTGCCAGCTCGCCGGACTCGTCCGAGCAGTACTTC	.	TRBV18	once	TRBJ2-7
CASSLRESGNTIYF	TGTGCCAGCAGTTTAAGGGAGAGTGGAAACACCATATATTTT	.	TRBV28	.	TRBJ1-3